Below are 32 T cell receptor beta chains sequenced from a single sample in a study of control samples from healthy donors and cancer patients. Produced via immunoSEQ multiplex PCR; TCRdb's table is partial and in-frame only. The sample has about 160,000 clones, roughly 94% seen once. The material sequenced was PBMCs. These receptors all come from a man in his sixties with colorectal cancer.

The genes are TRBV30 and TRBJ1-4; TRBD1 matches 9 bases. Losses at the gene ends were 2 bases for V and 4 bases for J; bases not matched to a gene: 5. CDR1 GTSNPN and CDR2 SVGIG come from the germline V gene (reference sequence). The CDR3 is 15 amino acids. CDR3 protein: CAWSPGTGLNEKLFF. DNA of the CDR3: TGTGCCTGGAGTCCTGGGACAGGGCTTAATGAAAAACTGTTTTTT.

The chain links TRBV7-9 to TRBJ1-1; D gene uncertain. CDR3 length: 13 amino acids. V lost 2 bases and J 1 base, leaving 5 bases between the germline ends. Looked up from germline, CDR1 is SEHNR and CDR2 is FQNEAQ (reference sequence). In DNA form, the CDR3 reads TGTGCCAGCAGCTTAACGGCGAACACTGAAGCTTTCTTT. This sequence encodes CASSLTANTEAFF.

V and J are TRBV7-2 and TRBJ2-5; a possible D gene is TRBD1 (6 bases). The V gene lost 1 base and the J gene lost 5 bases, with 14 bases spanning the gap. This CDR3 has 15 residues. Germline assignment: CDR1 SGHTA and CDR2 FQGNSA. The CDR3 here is CASSLGLGAGETQYF. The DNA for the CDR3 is TGTGCCAGCAGCTTAGGGTTGGGGGCCGGGGAGACCCAGTACTTC.

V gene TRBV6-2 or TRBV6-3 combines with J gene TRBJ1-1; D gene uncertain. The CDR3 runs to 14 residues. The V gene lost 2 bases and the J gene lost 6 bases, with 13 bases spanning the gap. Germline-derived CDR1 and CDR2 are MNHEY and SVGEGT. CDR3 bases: TGTGCCAGCAGTTACACGACACATGACTCTGAAGCTTTCTTT. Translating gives CASSYTTHDSEAFF.

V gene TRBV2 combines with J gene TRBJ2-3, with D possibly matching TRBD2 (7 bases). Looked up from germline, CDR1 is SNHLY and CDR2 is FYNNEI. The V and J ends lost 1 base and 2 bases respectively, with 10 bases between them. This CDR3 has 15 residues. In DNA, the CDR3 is TGTGCCAGCAGTGAAGGGGGGGGCGTCACAGATACGCAGTATTTT. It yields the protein CASSEGGGVTDTQYF.

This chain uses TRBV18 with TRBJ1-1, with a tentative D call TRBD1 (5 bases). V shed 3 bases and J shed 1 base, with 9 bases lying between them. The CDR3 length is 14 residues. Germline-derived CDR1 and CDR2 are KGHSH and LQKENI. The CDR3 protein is CASSPGTWNTEAFF. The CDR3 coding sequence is TGTGCCAGCTCACCGGGGACCTGGAACACTGAAGCTTTCTTT. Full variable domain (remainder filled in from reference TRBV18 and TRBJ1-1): NAGVMQNPRHLVRRRGQEARLRCSPMKGHSHVYWYRQLPEEGLKFMVYLQKENIIDESGMPKERFSAEFPKEGPSILRIQQVVRGDSAAYFCASSPGTWNTEAFFGQGTRLTVV.

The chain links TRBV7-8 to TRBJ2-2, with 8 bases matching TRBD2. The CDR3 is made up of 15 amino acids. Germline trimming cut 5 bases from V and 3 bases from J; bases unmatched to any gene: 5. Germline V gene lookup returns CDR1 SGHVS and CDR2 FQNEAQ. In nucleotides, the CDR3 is TGTGCCAGCAGCCGAGGGCGGGGGGACACCGGGGAGCTGTTTTTT. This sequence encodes CASSRGRGDTGELFF.

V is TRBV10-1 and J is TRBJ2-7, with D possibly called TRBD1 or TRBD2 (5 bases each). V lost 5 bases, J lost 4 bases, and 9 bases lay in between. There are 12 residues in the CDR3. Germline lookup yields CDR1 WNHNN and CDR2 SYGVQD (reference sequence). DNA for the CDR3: TGCGCCAGCAGTCCAGGGACGTACGAGCAGTACTTC. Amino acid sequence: CASSPGTYEQYF.

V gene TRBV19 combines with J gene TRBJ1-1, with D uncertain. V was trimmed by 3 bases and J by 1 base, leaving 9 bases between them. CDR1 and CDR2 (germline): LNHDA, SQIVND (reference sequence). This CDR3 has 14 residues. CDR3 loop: CASSILSRNTEAFF. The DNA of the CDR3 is TGTGCCAGTAGTATCTTGTCGAGGAACACTGAAGCTTTCTTT.

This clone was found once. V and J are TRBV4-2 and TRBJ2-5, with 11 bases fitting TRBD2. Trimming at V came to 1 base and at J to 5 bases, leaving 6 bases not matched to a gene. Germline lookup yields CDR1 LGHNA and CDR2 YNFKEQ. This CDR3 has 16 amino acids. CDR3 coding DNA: TGTGCCAGCAGCCAAGCCTCTAGCGGGGGGTGGGAGACCCAGTACTTC. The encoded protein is CASSQASSGGWETQYF.

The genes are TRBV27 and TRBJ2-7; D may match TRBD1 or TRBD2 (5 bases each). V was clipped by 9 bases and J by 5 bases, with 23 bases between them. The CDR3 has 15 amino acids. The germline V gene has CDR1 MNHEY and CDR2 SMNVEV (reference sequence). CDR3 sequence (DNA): TGTGCCAGTAGACGTCCGGGACGGAAACGTGACGAGCAGTACTTC. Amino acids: CASRRPGRKRDEQYF.

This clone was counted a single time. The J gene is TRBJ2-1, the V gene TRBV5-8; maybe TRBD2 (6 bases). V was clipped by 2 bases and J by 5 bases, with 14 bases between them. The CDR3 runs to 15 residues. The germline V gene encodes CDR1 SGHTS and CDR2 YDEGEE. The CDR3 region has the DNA TGTGCCAGCAGCTTTGCGGGGACCAGGAACAATGAGCAGTTCTTC. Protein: CASSFAGTRNNEQFF.

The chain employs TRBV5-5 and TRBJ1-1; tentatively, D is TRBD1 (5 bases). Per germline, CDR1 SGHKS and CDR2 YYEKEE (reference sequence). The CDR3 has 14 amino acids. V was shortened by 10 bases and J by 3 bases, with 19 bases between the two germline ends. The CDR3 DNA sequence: TGTGCCCTCACTGCCCTCGGGGGGTACACTGAAGCTTTCTTT. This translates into CALTALGGYTEAFF.

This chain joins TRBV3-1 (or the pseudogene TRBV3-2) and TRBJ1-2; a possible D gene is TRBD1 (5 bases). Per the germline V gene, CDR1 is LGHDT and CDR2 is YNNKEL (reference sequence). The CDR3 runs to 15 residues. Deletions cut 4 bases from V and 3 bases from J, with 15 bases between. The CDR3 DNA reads TGTGCCAGCAGCCCTCGGACACCGCACCACTATGGCTACACCTTC. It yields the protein CASSPRTPHHYGYTF.

CDR3 loop: CAGRTEAYEQYF. CDR3 DNA: TGTGCCGGGCGGACAGAGGCCTACGAGCAGTACTTC. The chain combines TRBV2 with TRBJ2-7; D perhaps matches TRBD1 (6 bases). Germline CDR1 reads SNHLY; CDR2 reads FYNNEI. The CDR3 contains 12 residues. The V end was cut by 11 bases, the J end by 2 bases, with 13 bases between.

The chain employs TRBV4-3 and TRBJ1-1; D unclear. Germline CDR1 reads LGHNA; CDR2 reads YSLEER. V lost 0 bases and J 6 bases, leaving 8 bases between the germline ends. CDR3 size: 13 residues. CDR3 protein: CASSQEFVAEAFF. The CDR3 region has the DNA TGCGCCAGCAGCCAAGAGTTTGTCGCTGAAGCTTTCTTT.

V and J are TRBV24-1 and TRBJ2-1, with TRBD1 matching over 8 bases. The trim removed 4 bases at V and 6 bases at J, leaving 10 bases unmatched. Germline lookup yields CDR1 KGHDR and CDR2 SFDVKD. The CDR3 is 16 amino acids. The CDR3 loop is CATSEPGGGVSNEQFF. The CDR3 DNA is TGTGCCACCAGTGAACCAGGGGGCGGTGTGTCCAATGAGCAGTTCTTC.

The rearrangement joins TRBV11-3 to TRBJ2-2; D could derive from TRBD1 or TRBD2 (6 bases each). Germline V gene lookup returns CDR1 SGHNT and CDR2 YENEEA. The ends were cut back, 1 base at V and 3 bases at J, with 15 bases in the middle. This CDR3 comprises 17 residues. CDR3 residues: CASSLGGRGGDTGELFF. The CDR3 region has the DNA TGTGCCAGCAGCTTAGGGGGCAGGGGAGGTGACACCGGGGAGCTGTTTTTT.

The CDR3, as DNA: TGTGCCAGCTCACCACTCCACGGGGCGAAGACCGCAGACTACGAGCAGTACTTC. The encoded protein is CASSPLHGAKTADYEQYF. The V gene is TRBV18, the J gene TRBJ2-7; D is tentatively TRBD1 or TRBD2 (5 bases each). CDR3 length equals 18 residues. Trimming left V 1 base short and J 3 bases short, with 22 bases between. The V gene's germline CDR1 is KGHSH and CDR2 LQKENI.

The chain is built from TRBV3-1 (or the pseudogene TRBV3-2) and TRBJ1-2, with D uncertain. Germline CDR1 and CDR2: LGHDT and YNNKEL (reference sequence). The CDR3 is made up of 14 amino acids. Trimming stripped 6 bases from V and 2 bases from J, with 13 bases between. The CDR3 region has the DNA TGTGCCAGCAGACCGGCGTCGGGGAACTATGGCTACACCTTC. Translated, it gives CASRPASGNYGYTF.

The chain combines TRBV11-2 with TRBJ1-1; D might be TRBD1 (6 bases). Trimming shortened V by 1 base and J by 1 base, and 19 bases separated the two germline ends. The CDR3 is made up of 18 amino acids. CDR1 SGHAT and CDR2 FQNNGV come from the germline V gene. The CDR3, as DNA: TGTGCCAGCAGCTTAGTGGCGGGGGGCGCGGGGGCGAACACTGAAGCTTTCTTT. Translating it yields CASSLVAGGAGANTEAFF.

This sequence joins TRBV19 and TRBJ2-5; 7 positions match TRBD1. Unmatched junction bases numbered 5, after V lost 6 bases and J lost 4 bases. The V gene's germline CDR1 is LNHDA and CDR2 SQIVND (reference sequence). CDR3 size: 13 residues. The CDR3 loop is CASRRDRGETQYF. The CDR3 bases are TGTGCCAGTAGACGGGACAGAGGAGAGACCCAGTACTTC.

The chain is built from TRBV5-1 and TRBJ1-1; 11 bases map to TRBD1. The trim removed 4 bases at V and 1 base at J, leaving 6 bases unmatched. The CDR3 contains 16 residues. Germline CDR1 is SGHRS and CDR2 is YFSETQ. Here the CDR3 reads CASSLGQGAGNTEAFF. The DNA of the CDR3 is TGCGCCAGCAGCCTCGGACAGGGGGCTGGGAACACTGAAGCTTTCTTT. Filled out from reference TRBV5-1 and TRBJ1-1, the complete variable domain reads KAGVTQTPRYLIKTRGQQVTLSCSPISGHRSVSWYQQTPGQGLQFLFEYFSETQRNKGNFPGRFSGRQFSNSRSEMNVSTLELGDSALYLCASSLGQGAGNTEAFFGQGTRLTVV.

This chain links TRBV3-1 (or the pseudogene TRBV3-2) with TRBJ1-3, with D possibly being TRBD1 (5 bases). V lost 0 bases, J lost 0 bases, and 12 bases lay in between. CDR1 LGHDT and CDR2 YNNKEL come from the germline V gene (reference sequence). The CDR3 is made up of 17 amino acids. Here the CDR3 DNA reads TGTGCCAGCAGCCAAGATGGGGCCGCCGACTCTGGAAACACCATATATTTT. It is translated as CASSQDGAADSGNTIYF.

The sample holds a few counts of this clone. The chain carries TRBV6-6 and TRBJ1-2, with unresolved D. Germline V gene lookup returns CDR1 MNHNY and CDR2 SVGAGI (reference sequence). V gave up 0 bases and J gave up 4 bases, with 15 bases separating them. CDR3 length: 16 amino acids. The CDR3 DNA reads TGTGCCAGCAGTTACTCGTCCAGCCTCCTTACCTATGGCTACACCTTC. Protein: CASSYSSSLLTYGYTF.

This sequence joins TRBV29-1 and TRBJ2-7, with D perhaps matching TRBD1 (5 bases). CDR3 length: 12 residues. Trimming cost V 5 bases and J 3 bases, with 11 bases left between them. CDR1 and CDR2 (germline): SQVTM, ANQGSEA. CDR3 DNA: TGCAGCGTTTTGGGGCGGAACTACGAGCAGTACTTC. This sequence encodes CSVLGRNYEQYF.

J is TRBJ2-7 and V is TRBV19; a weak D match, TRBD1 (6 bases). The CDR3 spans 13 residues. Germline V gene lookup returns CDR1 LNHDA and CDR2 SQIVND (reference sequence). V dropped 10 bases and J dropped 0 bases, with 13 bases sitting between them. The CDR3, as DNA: TGTGCCACCCGGACAGCAAGCTCCTACGAGCAGTACTTC. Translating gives CATRTASSYEQYF.

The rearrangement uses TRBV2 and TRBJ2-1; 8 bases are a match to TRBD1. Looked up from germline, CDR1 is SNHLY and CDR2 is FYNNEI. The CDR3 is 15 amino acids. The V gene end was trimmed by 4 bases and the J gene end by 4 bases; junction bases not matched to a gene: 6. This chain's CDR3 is CASSVDRAPYNEQFF. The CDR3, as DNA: TGTGCCAGCAGTGTGGACAGGGCCCCGTACAATGAGCAGTTCTTC.

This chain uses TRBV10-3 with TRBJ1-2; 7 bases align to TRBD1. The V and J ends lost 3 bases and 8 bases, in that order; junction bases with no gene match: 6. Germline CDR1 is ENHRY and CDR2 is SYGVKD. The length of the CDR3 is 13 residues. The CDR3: CAISDGQEYGYTF. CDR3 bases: TGTGCCATCAGTGACGGACAGGAGTACGGCTACACCTTC.

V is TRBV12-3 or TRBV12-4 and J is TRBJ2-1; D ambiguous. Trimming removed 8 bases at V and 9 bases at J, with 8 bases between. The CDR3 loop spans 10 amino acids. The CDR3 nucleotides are TGTGCCAGCGGTTATATTGAGCAGTTCTTC. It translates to CASGYIEQFF.

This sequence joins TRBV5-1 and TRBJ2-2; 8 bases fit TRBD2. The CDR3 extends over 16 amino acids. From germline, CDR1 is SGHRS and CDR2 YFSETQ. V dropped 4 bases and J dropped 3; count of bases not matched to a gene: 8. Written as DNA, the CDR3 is TGCGCCAGCAGCCCTAAGATGCGGGGGGACACCGGGGAGCTGTTTTTT. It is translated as CASSPKMRGDTGELFF.

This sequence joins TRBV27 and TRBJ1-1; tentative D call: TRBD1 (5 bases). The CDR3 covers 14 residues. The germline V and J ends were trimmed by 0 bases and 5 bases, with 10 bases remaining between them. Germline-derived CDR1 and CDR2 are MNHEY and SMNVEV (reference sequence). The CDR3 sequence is CASSLSGGGTEAFF. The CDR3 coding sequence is TGTGCCAGCAGTTTATCGGGGGGTGGGACTGAAGCTTTCTTT.